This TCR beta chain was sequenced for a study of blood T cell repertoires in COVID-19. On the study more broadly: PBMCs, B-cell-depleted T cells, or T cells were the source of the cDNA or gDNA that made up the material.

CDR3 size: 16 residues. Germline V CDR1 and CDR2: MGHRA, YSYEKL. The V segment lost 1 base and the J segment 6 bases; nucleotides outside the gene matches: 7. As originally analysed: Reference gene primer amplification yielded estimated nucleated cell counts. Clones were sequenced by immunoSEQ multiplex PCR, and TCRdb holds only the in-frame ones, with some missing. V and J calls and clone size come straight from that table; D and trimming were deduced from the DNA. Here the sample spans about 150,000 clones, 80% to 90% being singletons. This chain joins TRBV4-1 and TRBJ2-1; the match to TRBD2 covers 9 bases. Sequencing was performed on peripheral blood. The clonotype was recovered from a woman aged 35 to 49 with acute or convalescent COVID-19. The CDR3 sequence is CASSQVLEAGGNEQFF. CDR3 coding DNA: TGCGCCAGCAGCCAAGTATTGGAAGCGGGAGGCAATGAGCAGTTCTTC.